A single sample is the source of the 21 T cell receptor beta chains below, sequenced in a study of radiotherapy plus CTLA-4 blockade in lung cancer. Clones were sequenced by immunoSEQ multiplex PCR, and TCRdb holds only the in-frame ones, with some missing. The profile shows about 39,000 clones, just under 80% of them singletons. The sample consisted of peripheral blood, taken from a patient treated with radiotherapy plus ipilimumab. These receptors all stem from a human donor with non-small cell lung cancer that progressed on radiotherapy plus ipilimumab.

The CDR3 DNA is TGTGCCAGCAGCGAGCTACAGGGGGCCGGCGGGGAGCTGTTTTTT. It encodes CASSELQGAGGELFF. The V call is TRBV9, the J call TRBJ2-2, with 9 bases that match TRBD1. With 3 bases clipped from V and 7 bases from J, the junction kept 7 bases outside the gene matches. The germline V gene encodes CDR1 SGDLS and CDR2 YYNGEE. This CDR3 is 15 amino acids long.

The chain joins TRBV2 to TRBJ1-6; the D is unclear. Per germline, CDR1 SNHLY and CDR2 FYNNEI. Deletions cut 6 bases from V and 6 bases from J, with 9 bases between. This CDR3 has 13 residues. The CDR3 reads CASRTGPNSPLHF. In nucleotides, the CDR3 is TGTGCCAGCAGAACTGGGCCTAATTCACCCCTCCACTTT. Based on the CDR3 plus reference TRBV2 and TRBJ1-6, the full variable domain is EPEVTQTPSHQVTQMGQEVILRCVPISNHLYFYWYRQILGQKVEFLVSFYNNEISEKSEIFDDQFSVERPDGSNFTLKIRSTKLEDSAMYFCASRTGPNSPLHFGNGTRLTVT.

CDR3 residues: CASRPDRGTGELFF. In nucleotides, the CDR3 is TGCGCCAGCAGACCCGACAGGGGAACCGGGGAGCTGTTTTTT. The chain couples TRBV10-1 to TRBJ2-2; TRBD1 matches 8 bases. With 6 bases clipped from V and 5 bases from J, the junction kept 5 bases outside the gene matches. The CDR3 length is 14 residues. CDR1 and CDR2 from the germline V gene are WNHNN and SYGVQD (reference sequence).

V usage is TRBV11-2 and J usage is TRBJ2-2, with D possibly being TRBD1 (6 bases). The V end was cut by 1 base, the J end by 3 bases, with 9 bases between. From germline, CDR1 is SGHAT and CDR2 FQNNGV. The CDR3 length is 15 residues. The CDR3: CASSLGQAYTGELFF. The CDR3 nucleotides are TGTGCCAGCAGCTTAGGACAGGCTTACACCGGGGAGCTGTTTTTT.

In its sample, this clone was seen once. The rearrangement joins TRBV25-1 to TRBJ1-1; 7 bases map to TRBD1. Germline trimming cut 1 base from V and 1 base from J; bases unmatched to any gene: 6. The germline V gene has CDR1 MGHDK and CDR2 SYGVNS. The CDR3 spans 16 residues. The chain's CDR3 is CASSEWDSLTNTEAFF. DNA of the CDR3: TGTGCCAGCAGTGAATGGGACAGTCTCACGAACACTGAAGCTTTCTTT.

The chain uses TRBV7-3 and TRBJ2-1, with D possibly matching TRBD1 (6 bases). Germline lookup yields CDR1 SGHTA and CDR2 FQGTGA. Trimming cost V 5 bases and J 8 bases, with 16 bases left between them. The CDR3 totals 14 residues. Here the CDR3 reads CASSPGAGVDEQFF. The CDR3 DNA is TGTGCCAGCAGCCCAGGGGCTGGGGTAGATGAGCAGTTCTTC.

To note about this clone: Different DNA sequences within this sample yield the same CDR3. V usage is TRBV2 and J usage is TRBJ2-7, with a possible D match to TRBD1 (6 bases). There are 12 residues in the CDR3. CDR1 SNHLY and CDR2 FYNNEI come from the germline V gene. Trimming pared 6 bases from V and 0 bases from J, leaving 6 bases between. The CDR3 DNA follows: TGTGCCAGCAGGGACAGCTCCTACGAGCAGTACTTC. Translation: CASRDSSYEQYF.

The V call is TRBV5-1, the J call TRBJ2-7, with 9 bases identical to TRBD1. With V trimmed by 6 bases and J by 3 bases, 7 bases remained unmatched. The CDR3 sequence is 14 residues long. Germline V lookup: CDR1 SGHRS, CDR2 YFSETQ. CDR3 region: CASTRGTGSYEQYF. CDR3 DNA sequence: TGCGCCAGCACGCGAGGGACAGGGAGCTACGAGCAGTACTTC.

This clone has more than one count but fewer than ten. DNA for the CDR3: TGCGCCAGCAGGGACAGGGGAGGAACCACTGAAGCTTTCTTT. Translation: CASRDRGGTTEAFF. This sequence joins TRBV4-3 and TRBJ1-1; 9 bases align to TRBD1. V lost 6 bases, J lost 4 bases, and 6 bases stayed unmatched. This CDR3 is built from 14 residues. CDR1 and CDR2 (germline): LGHNA, YSLEER.

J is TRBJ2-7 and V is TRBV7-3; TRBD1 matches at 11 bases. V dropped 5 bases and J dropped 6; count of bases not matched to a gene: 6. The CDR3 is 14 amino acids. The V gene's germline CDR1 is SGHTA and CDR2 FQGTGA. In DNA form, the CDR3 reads TGTGCCAGCAGCCTCGGACAGGGGGCGGCCGAGCAGTACTTC. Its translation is CASSLGQGAAEQYF.

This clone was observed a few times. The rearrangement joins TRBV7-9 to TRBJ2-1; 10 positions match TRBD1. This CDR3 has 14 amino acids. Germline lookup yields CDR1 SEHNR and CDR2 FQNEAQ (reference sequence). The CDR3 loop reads CASKTGGVGDEQFF. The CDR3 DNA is TGTGCTAGTAAGACAGGGGGCGTCGGCGATGAGCAGTTCTTC.

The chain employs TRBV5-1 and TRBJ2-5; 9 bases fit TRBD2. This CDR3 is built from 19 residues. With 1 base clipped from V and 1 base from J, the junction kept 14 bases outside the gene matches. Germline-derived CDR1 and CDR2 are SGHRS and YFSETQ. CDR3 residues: CASSLFSGAGGRIQETQYF. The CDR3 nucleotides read TGCGCCAGCAGCTTGTTCAGCGGTGCGGGGGGGCGAATCCAAGAGACCCAGTACTTC.

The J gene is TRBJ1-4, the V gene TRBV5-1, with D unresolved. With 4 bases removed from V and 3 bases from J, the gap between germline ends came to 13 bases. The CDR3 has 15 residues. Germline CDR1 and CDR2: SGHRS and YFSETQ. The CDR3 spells CASSPHSKSNEKLFF. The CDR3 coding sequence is TGCGCCAGCAGCCCACACAGCAAATCTAATGAAAAACTGTTTTTT.

Here the CDR3 DNA reads TGTGCCAGCTCACCGGAAGGGGGCATAATTGAAGCTTTCTTT. It codes for CASSPEGGIIEAFF. V gene TRBV18 combines with J gene TRBJ1-1; 7 bases align to TRBD1. The CDR3 spans 14 residues. V dropped 3 bases and J dropped 7; count of bases not matched to a gene: 8. The germline CDR1 and CDR2 sequences are KGHSH and LQKENI. Based on the CDR3 plus reference TRBV18 and TRBJ1-1, the full variable domain is NAGVMQNPRHLVRRRGQEARLRCSPMKGHSHVYWYRQLPEEGLKFMVYLQKENIIDESGMPKERFSAEFPKEGPSILRIQQVVRGDSAAYFCASSPEGGIIEAFFGQGTRLTVV.

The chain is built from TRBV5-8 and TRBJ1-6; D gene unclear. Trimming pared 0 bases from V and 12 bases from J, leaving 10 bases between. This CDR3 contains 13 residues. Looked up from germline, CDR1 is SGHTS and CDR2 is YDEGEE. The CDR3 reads CASSLVAVRPLHF. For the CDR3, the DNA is TGTGCCAGCAGCTTGGTAGCAGTCCGACCCCTCCACTTT.

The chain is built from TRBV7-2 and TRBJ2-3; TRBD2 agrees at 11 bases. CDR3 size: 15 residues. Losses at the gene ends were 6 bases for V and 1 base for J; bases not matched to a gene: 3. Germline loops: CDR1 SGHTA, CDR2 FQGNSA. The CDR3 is CASSRSGGGTDTQYF. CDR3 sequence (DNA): TGTGCCAGCAGTCGTAGCGGGGGGGGCACAGATACGCAGTATTTT. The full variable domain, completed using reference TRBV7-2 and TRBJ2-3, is GAGVSQSPSNKVTEKGKDVELRCDPISGHTALYWYRQSLGQGLEFLIYFQGNSAPDKSGLPSDRFSAERTGGSVSTLTIQRTQQEDSAVYLCASSRSGGGTDTQYFGPGTRLTVL.

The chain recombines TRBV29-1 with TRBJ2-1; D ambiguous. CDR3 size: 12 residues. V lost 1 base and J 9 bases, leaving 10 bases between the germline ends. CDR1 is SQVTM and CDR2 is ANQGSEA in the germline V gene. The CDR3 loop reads CSVEGLATEQFF. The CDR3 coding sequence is TGCAGCGTTGAAGGACTCGCGACTGAGCAGTTCTTC.

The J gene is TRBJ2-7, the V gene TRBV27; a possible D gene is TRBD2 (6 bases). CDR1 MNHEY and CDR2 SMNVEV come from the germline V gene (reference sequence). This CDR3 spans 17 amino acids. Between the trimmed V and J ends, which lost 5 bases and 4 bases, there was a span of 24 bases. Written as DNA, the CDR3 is TGTGCCAGCAGTCCCCAGGGCGGGGTTCGACTCGGATACGAGCAGTACTTC. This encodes CASSPQGGVRLGYEQYF.

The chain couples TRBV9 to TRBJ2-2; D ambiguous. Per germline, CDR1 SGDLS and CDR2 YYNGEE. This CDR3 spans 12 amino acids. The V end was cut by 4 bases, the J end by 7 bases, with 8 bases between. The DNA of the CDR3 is TGTGCCAGCAGCCCGTTAAACGGGGAGCTGTTTTTT. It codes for CASSPLNGELFF.

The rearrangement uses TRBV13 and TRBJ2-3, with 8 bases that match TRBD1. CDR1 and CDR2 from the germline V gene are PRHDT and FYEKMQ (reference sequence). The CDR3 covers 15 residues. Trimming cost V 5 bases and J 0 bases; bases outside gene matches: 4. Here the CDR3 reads CASSPDRGSTDTQYF. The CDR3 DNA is TGTGCCAGCAGCCCCGACAGGGGAAGCACAGATACGCAGTATTTT.

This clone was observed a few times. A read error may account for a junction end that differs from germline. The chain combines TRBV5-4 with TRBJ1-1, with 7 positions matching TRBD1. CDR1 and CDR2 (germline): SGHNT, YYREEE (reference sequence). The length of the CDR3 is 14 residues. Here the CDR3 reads CASSLDRMNTEAFF. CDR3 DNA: TGTGCCAGCAGTTTGGACAGGATGAACACTGAAGCTTTCTTT.